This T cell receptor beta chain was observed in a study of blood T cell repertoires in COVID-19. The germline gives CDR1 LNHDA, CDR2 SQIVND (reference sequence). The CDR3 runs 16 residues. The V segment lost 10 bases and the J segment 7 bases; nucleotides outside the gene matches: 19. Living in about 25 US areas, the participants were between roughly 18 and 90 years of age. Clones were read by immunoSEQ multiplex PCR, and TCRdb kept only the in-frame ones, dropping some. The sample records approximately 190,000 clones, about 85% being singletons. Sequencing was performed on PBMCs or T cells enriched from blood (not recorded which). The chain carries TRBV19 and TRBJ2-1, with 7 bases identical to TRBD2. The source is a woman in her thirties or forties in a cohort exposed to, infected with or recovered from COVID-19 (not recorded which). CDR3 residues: CAISSLADGGWNEQFF. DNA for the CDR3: TGTGCCATCTCCTCCCTAGCGGACGGGGGTTGGAATGAGCAGTTCTTC.